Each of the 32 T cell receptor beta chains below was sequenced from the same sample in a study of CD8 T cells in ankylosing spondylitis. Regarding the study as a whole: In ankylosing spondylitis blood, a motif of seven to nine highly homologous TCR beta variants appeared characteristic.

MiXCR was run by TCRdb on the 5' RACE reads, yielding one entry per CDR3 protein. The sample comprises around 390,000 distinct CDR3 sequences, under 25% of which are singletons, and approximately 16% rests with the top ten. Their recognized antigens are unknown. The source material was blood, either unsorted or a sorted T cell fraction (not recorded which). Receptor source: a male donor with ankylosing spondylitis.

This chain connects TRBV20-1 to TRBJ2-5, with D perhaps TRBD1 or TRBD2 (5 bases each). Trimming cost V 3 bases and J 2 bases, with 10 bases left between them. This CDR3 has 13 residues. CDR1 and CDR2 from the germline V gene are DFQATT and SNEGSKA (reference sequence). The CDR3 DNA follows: TGCAGTGCTAGCGGGACGGATCAAGAGACCCAGTACTTC. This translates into CSASGTDQETQYF.

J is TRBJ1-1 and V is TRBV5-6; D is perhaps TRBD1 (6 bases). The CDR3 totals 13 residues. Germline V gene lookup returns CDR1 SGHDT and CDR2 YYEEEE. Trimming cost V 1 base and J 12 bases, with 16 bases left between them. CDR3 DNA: TGTGCCAGCAGCTTGCCGCGGGGGCGCGCGACTTTCTTT. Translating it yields CASSLPRGRATFF.

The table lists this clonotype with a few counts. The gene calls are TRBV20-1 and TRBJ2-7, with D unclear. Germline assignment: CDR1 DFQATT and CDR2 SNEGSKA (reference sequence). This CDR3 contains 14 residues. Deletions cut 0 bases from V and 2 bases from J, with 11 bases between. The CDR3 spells CSARESQRPYEQYF. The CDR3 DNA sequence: TGCAGTGCTAGAGAGAGCCAGCGCCCCTACGAGCAGTACTTC.

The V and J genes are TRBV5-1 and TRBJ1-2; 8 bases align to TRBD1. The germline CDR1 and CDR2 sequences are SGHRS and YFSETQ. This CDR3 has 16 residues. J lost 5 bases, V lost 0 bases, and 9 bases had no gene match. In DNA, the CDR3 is TGCGCCAGCAGCTTGGAACCCGGACAGGGATGGTATGGCTACACCTTC. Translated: CASSLEPGQGWYGYTF. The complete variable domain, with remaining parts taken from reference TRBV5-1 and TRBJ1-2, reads KAGVTQTPRYLIKTRGQQVTLSCSPISGHRSVSWYQQTPGQGLQFLFEYFSETQRNKGNFPGRFSGRQFSNSRSEMNVSTLELGDSALYLCASSLEPGQGWYGYTFGSGTRLTVV.

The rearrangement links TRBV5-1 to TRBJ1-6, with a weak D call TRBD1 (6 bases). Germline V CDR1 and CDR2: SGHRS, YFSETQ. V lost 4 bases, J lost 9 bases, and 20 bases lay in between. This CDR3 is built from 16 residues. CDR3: CASSGSVGAISSPLHF. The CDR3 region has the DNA TGCGCCAGCAGCGGAAGTGTGGGGGCGATTAGTTCACCCCTCCACTTT. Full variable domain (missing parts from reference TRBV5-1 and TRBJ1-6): KAGVTQTPRYLIKTRGQQVTLSCSPISGHRSVSWYQQTPGQGLQFLFEYFSETQRNKGNFPGRFSGRQFSNSRSEMNVSTLELGDSALYLCASSGSVGAISSPLHFGNGTRLTVT.

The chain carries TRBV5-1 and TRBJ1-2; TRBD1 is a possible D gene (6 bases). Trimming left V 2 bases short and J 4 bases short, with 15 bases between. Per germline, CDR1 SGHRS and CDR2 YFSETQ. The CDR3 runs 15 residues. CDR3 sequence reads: CASSFTQGFAYGYTF. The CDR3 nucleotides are TGCGCCAGCAGCTTTACCCAGGGGTTCGCCTATGGCTACACCTTC.

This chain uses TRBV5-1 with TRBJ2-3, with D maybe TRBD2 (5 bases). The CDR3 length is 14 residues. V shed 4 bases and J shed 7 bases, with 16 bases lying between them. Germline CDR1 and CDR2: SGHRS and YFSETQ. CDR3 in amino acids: CASSTRTEANTQYF. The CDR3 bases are TGCGCCAGCAGCACTCGGACTGAAGCAAATACGCAGTATTTT.

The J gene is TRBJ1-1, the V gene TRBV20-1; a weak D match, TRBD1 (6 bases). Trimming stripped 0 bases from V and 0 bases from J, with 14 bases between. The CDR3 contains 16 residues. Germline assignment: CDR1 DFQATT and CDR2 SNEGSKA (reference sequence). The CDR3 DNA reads TGCAGTGCTAGAGATCGCAGGGGTATCTTGAACACTGAAGCTTTCTTT. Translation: CSARDRRGILNTEAFF.

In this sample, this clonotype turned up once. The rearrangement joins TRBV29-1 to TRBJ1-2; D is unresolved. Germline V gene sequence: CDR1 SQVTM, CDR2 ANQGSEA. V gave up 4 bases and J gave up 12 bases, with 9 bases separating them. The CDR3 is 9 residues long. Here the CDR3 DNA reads TGCAGCGTTGGAACGCTACACACCTTC. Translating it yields CSVGTLHTF.

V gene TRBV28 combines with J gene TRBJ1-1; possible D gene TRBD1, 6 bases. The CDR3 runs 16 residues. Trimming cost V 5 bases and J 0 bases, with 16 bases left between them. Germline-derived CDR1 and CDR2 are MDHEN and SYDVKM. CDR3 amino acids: CASSTPRDTLNTEAFF. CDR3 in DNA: TGTGCCAGCAGTACCCCCCGGGACACTTTGAACACTGAAGCTTTCTTT.

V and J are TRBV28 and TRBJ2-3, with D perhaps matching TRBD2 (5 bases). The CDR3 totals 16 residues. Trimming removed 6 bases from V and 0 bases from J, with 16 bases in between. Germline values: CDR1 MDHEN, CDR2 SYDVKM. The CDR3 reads CASSPLGGPSTDTQYF. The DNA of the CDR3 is TGTGCCAGCAGCCCGCTTGGCGGGCCTAGCACAGATACGCAGTATTTT.

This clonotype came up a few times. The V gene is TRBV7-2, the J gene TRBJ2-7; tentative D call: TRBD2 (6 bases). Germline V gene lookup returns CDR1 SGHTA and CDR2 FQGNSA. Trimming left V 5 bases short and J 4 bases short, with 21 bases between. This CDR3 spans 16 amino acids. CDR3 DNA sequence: TGTGCCAGCAGCCCACCCCTTGCCCGGGGAGGATACGAGCAGTACTTC. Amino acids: CASSPPLARGGYEQYF.

In DNA form, the CDR3 reads TGCAGTGCTAGACCCTGGGACAGGGGAAACGATGGCTACACCTTC. Encoded protein: CSARPWDRGNDGYTF. The V gene is TRBV20-1, the J gene TRBJ1-2; 10 positions agree with TRBD1. V dropped 2 bases and J dropped 6; count of bases not matched to a gene: 9. Looked up from germline, CDR1 is DFQATT and CDR2 is SNEGSKA (reference sequence). This CDR3 is 15 amino acids long.

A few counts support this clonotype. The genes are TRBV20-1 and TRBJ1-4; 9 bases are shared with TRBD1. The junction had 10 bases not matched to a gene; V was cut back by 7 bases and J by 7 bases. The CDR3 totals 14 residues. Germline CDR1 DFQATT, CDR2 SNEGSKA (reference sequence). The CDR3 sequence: CSVDRDRETEKLFF. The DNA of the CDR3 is TGCAGTGTTGACCGGGACAGGGAGACTGAAAAACTGTTTTTT.

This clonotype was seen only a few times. CDR3 nucleotide sequence: TGTGCCATCAGTGAGTTCCCTCCCGGGAGGCTAGGCGACGAGCAGTACTTC. Protein: CAISEFPPGRLGDEQYF. V usage is TRBV10-3 and J usage is TRBJ2-7; TRBD2 agrees at 7 bases. The CDR3 has 17 residues. The germline V gene has CDR1 ENHRY and CDR2 SYGVKD. The trim removed 1 base at V and 5 bases at J, leaving 14 bases unmatched.

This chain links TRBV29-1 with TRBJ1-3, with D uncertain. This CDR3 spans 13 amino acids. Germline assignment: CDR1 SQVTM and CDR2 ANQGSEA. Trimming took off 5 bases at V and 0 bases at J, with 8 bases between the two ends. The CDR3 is CSVLGSSGNTIYF. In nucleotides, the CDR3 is TGCAGCGTTCTGGGGAGCTCTGGAAACACCATATATTTT. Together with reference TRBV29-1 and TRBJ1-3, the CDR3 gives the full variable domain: SAVISQKPSRDICQRGTSLTIQCQVDSQVTMMFWYRQQPGQSLTLIATANQGSEATYESGFVIDKFPISRPNLTFSTLTVSNMSPEDSSIYLCSVLGSSGNTIYFGEGSWLTVV.

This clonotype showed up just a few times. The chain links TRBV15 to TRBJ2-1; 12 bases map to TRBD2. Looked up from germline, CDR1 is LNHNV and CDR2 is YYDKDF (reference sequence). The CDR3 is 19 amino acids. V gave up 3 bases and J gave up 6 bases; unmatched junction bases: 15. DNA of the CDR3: TGTGCCACCAGCAGTGCCCTCGTTATGACTAGCGGGAGAGTCAATGAGCAGTTCTTC. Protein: CATSSALVMTSGRVNEQFF. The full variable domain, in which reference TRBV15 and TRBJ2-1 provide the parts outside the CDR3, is DAMVIQNPRYQVTQFGKPVTLSCSQTLNHNVMYWYQQKSSQAPKLLFHYYDKDFNNEADTPDNFQSRRPNTSFCFLDIRSPGLGDTAMYLCATSSALVMTSGRVNEQFFGPGTRLTVL.

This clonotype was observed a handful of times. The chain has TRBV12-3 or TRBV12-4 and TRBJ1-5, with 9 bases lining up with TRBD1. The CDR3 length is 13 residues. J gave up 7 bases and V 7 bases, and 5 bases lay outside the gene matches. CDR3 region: CASKTGGGQPQHF. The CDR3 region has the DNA TGTGCCAGCAAAACAGGGGGCGGGCAGCCCCAGCATTTT.

The CDR3 spells CASRLRSSYNEQFF. Written as DNA, the CDR3 is TGTGCCAGCCGCTTGCGAAGCTCCTACAATGAGCAGTTCTTC. This sequence joins TRBV28 and TRBJ2-1; D is unclear. V was pared by 8 bases and J by 0 bases, with 11 bases between. The CDR3 has 14 residues. Germline CDR1 MDHEN, CDR2 SYDVKM. The full variable domain, its missing parts supplied by reference TRBV28 and TRBJ2-1, is DVKVTQSSRYLVKRTGEKVFLECVQDMDHENMFWYRQDPGLGLRLIYFSYDVKMKEKGDIPEGYSVSREKKERFSLILESASTNQTSMYLCASRLRSSYNEQFFGPGTRLTVL.

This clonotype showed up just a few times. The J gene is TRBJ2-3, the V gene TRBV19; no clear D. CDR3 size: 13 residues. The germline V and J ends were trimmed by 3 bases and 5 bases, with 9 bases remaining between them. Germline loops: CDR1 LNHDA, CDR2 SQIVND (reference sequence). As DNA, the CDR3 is TGTGCCAGTAGTATGATTAAGGGAGATACGCAGTATTTT. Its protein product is CASSMIKGDTQYF.

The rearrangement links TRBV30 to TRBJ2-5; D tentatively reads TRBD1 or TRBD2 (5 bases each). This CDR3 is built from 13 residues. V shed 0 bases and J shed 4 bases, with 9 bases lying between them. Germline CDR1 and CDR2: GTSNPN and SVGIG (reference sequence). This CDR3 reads CAWSVKGTETQYF. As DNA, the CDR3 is TGTGCCTGGAGTGTGAAGGGGACAGAGACCCAGTACTTC.

Here the CDR3 DNA reads TGTGCCAGCTCACTCTACAATCGCGTAAATGAGCAGTTCTTC. Translation gives CASSLYNRVNEQFF. The chain links TRBV18 to TRBJ2-1; D remains unclear. V was cut by 4 bases and J by 7 bases, with 14 bases left in between. Germline values: CDR1 KGHSH, CDR2 LQKENI. CDR3 length: 14 residues.

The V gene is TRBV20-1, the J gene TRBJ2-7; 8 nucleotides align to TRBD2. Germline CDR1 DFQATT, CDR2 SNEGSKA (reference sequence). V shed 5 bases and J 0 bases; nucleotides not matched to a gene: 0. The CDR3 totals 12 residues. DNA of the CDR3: TGCAGTGCTCTAGCGGGCTCCTACGAGCAGTACTTC. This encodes CSALAGSYEQYF.

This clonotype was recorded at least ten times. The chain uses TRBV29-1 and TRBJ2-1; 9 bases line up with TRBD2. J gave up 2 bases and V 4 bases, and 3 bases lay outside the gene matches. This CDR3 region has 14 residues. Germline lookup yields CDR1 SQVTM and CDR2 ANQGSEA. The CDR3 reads CSVATSGTYNEQFF. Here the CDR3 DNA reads TGCAGCGTTGCGACTAGCGGAACCTACAATGAGCAGTTCTTC.

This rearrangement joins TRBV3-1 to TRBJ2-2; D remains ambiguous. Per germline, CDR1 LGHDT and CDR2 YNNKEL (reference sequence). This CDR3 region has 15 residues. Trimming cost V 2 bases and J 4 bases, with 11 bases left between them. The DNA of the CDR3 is TGTGCCAGCAGCCAACTAGGGTTGGCCACCGGGGAGCTGTTTTTT. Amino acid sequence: CASSQLGLATGELFF.

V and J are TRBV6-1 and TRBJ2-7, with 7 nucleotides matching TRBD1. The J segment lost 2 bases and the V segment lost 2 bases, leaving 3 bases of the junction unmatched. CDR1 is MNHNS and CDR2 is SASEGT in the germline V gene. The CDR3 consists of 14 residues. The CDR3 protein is CASSEIDRAYEQYF. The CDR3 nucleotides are TGTGCCAGCAGTGAAATAGACAGGGCCTACGAGCAGTACTTC.

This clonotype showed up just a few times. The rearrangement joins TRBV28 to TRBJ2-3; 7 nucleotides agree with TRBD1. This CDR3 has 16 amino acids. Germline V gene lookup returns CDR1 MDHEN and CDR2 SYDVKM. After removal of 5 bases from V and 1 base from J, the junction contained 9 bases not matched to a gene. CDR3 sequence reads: CASSGTTGVGTDTQYF. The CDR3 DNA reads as TGTGCCAGCAGTGGAACTACAGGGGTTGGCACAGATACGCAGTATTTT.

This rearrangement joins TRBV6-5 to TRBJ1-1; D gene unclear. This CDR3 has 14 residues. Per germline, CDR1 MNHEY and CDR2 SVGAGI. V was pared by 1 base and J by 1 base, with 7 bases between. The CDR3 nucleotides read TGTGCCAGCAGTTACTGGGAGGAGAACACTGAAGCTTTCTTT. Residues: CASSYWEENTEAFF.

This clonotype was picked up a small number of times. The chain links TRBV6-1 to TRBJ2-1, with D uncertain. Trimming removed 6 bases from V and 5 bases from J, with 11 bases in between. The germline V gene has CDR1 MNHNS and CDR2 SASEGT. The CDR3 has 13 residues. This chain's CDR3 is CASRRLINNEQFF. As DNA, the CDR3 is TGTGCCAGCAGGCGTCTAATTAACAATGAGCAGTTCTTC.

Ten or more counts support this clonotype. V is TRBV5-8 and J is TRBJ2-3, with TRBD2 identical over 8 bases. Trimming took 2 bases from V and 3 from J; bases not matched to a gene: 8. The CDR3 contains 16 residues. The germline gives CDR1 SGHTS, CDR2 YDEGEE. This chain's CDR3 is CASSFAIAGPTDTQYF. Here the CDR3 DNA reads TGTGCCAGCAGCTTCGCAATAGCGGGACCAACAGATACGCAGTATTTT.

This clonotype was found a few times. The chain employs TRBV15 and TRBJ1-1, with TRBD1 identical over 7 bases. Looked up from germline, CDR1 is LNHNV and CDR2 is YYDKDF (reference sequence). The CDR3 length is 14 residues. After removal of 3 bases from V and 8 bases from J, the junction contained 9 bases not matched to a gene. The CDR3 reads CATSSEYQGVEAFF. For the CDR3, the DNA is TGTGCCACCAGCAGCGAATACCAGGGGGTAGAAGCTTTCTTT.

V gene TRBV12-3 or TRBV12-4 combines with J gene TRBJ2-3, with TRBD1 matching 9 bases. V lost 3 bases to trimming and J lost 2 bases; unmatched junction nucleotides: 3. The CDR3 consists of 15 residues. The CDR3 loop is CASSLGTGSTDTQYF. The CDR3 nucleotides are TGTGCCAGCAGTTTGGGGACAGGGTCCACAGATACGCAGTATTTT.